Presented here are 19 T cell receptor beta chains from one specimen sequenced in a study of T cell responses to AZD1222 COVID-19 vaccine. The protocol was immunoSEQ multiplex PCR, while the TCRdb copy is restricted to in-frame clones and leaves out a portion. This table has 75,000 to 90,000 clones, under 95% appearing once. The sample here was peripheral blood, taken 28 days after the second AZD1222 dose. Source of these receptors: an adult who received the AZD1222 COVID-19 vaccine.

This chain joins TRBV6-6 and TRBJ1-1; 9 bases are a match to TRBD1. Unmatched junction bases numbered 12, after V lost 6 bases and J lost 4 bases. The CDR3 contains 16 residues. Germline assignment: CDR1 MNHNY and CDR2 SVGAGI (reference sequence). The DNA of the CDR3 is TGTGCCAGCAGAGAACCCTCCGGGACAGGGATCACTGAAGCTTTCTTT. Translated: CASREPSGTGITEAFF.

The gene calls are TRBV15 and TRBJ1-5; D is unclear. The germline CDR1 and CDR2 sequences are LNHNV and YYDKDF (reference sequence). The CDR3 loop spans 16 amino acids. V gave up 0 bases and J gave up 2 bases, with 11 bases separating them. CDR3 in DNA: TGTGCCACCAGCAGAGATCTGGGATCGGGCAATCAGCCCCAGCATTTT. Translated, it gives CATSRDLGSGNQPQHF.

V gene TRBV5-1 combines with J gene TRBJ2-5; D gene uncertain. The V end was cut by 7 bases, the J end by 4 bases, with 5 bases between. Germline assignment: CDR1 SGHRS and CDR2 YFSETQ. This CDR3 is built from 10 residues. In nucleotides, the CDR3 is TGCGCCAGCTCCGGAGAGACCCAGTACTTC. Translating gives CASSGETQYF.

The J gene is TRBJ2-5, the V gene TRBV5-1, with D perhaps TRBD1 (6 bases). The CDR3 length is 15 residues. Germline values: CDR1 SGHRS, CDR2 YFSETQ. V was pared by 4 bases and J by 2 bases, with 15 bases between. CDR3 protein: CASSTAGQTQETQYF. CDR3 nucleotide sequence: TGCGCCAGCAGCACCGCAGGACAGACTCAAGAGACCCAGTACTTC.

The chain couples TRBV7-2 to TRBJ1-3, with D possibly matching TRBD1 (5 bases). CDR1 SGHTA and CDR2 FQGNSA come from the germline V gene. Between the trimmed V and J ends, which lost 1 base and 4 bases, there was a span of 11 bases. CDR3 size: 15 residues. Here the CDR3 DNA reads TGTGCCAGCAGCTTAGGGCCGGGGACGGGAAACACCATATATTTT. The encoded protein is CASSLGPGTGNTIYF.

This chain uses TRBV5-1 with TRBJ2-7, with 7 positions matching TRBD1. V was pared by 7 bases and J by 6 bases, with 4 bases of the junction left unmatched. This CDR3 is 11 amino acids long. Germline assignment: CDR1 SGHRS and CDR2 YFSETQ. In DNA, the CDR3 is TGCGCCAGCGCCGCAGGGGGCGAGCAGTACTTC. Protein: CASAAGGEQYF.

This sequence joins TRBV28 and TRBJ1-4, with TRBD1 matching over 8 bases. This CDR3 comprises 16 residues. Germline V CDR1 and CDR2: MDHEN, SYDVKM. V was pared by 5 bases and J by 4 bases, with 9 bases of the junction left unmatched. The CDR3 bases are TGTGCCAGCAGTAACAGGGGGACCACCGGTAATGAAAAACTGTTTTTT. Its protein is CASSNRGTTGNEKLFF.

The V call is TRBV7-9, the J call TRBJ2-1; unclear D gene. The V gene's germline CDR1 is SEHNR and CDR2 FQNEAQ (reference sequence). The CDR3 runs 12 residues. Between the trimmed V and J ends, which lost 2 bases and 15 bases, there was a span of 14 bases. The CDR3 DNA is TGTGCCAGCAGCTTAAAAGGGAAGGGCTTGTTCTTC. Translated, it gives CASSLKGKGLFF. The full variable domain, its missing parts supplied by reference TRBV7-9 and TRBJ2-1, is DTGVSQNPRHKITKRGQNVTFRCDPISEHNRLYWYRQTLGQGPEFLTYFQNEAQLEKSRLLSDRFSAERPKGSFSTLEIQRTEQGDSAMYLCASSLKGKGLFFGPGTRLTVL.

The chain couples TRBV5-1 to TRBJ2-7; 14 bases are a match to TRBD2. The germline gives CDR1 SGHRS, CDR2 YFSETQ. This CDR3 is built from 18 residues. The trim removed 4 bases at V and 4 bases at J, leaving 13 bases unmatched. This CDR3 reads CASSRGTSGGTHHYEQYF. The CDR3 DNA is TGCGCCAGCAGCCGCGGGACTAGCGGGGGAACCCACCATTACGAGCAGTACTTC. The complete variable domain, with remaining parts taken from reference TRBV5-1 and TRBJ2-7, reads KAGVTQTPRYLIKTRGQQVTLSCSPISGHRSVSWYQQTPGQGLQFLFEYFSETQRNKGNFPGRFSGRQFSNSRSEMNVSTLELGDSALYLCASSRGTSGGTHHYEQYFGPGTRLTVT.

The gene calls are TRBV30 and TRBJ1-1; possible D gene TRBD1, 5 bases. CDR1 and CDR2 from the germline V gene are GTSNPN and SVGIG (reference sequence). The V end lost 2 bases, the J end lost 8 bases, and 15 bases lay between the germline ends. The CDR3 is 13 amino acids. The DNA of the CDR3 is TGTGCCTGGAGTTGGATTGGGGACTCCGAAGCTTTCTTT. It encodes CAWSWIGDSEAFF.

The CDR3: CASSLRGQIMNTEAFF. The CDR3, as DNA: TGTGCCAGCAGCTTGCGGGGACAGATAATGAACACTGAAGCTTTCTTT. V gene TRBV5-5 combines with J gene TRBJ1-1; TRBD1 agrees at 7 bases. The CDR3 spans 16 residues. Germline CDR1 is SGHKS and CDR2 is YYEKEE (reference sequence). Germline trimming cut 1 base from V and 0 bases from J; bases unmatched to any gene: 6.

The chain joins TRBV6-5 to TRBJ1-1, with D possibly TRBD1 on 5 matching bases. This CDR3 is built from 14 residues. V shed 2 bases and J shed 0 bases, with 7 bases lying between them. Germline V CDR1 and CDR2: MNHEY, SVGAGI. DNA for the CDR3: TGTGCCAGCAGTTACGGGGGAGTGAACACTGAAGCTTTCTTT. It yields the protein CASSYGGVNTEAFF.

The chain links TRBV30 to TRBJ1-6; D gene ambiguous. Looked up from germline, CDR1 is GTSNPN and CDR2 is SVGIG (reference sequence). This CDR3 is 14 amino acids long. Trimming took 0 bases from V and 5 from J, leaving 8 bases between them. The CDR3 DNA follows: TGTGCCTGGAGTGTTGCCCTCAATAATTCACCCCTCCACTTT. As protein: CAWSVALNNSPLHF.

This clone was detected once. This rearrangement joins TRBV14 to TRBJ2-7, with 9 bases identical to TRBD1. CDR3 size: 14 residues. V dropped 10 bases and J dropped 3; count of bases not matched to a gene: 10. Per the germline V gene, CDR1 is SGHDN and CDR2 is FVKESK. DNA of the CDR3: TGTGCCAACCCCTACAAGGACAGGGGCTACGAGCAGTACTTC. This translates into CANPYKDRGYEQYF.

The V gene is TRBV27, the J gene TRBJ2-5; 8 bases match TRBD2. V was pared by 6 bases and J by 2 bases, with 11 bases of the junction left unmatched. The germline gives CDR1 MNHEY, CDR2 SMNVEV (reference sequence). The CDR3 is made up of 16 amino acids. CDR3 nucleotide sequence: TGTGCCAGCAGGTGGGACCTTCGGGAGGGTCAAGAGACCCAGTACTTC. As protein: CASRWDLREGQETQYF.

V is TRBV5-1 and J is TRBJ1-2; the D is unclear. CDR1 is SGHRS, CDR2 YFSETQ, per germline. V was shortened by 3 bases and J by 6 bases, with 15 bases between the two germline ends. The length of the CDR3 is 14 residues. The CDR3 loop is CASSWNGPDDGYTF. The CDR3 nucleotides are TGCGCCAGCAGCTGGAACGGGCCAGACGATGGCTACACCTTC.

This chain links TRBV15 with TRBJ1-3, with 12 bases lining up with TRBD1. Germline V lookup: CDR1 LNHNV, CDR2 YYDKDF (reference sequence). The CDR3 has 17 residues. J lost 7 bases, V lost 0 bases, and 7 bases had no gene match. The CDR3 spells CATSRDPGQGAGNTIYF. CDR3 bases: TGTGCCACCAGCAGAGACCCGGGACAGGGGGCCGGGAACACCATATATTTT.

The rearrangement joins TRBV5-8 to TRBJ2-3; the match to TRBD2 covers 10 bases. Germline V gene lookup returns CDR1 SGHTS and CDR2 YDEGEE. The V segment lost 5 bases and the J segment 1 base; nucleotides outside the gene matches: 4. This CDR3 is built from 15 residues. CDR3 residues: CASSFGLAGTDTQYF. CDR3 in DNA: TGTGCCAGCAGTTTCGGACTAGCGGGCACAGATACGCAGTATTTT.

This chain links TRBV28 with TRBJ1-3; D unresolved. In germline, CDR1 is MDHEN, CDR2 SYDVKM. The V and J ends lost 3 bases and 1 base respectively, with 7 bases between them. The CDR3 is 14 residues long. The CDR3 is CASSFDPSGNTIYF. The CDR3, as DNA: TGTGCCAGCAGTTTTGATCCTTCTGGAAACACCATATATTTT. Full variable domain (remainder filled in from reference TRBV28 and TRBJ1-3): DVKVTQSSRYLVKRTGEKVFLECVQDMDHENMFWYRQDPGLGLRLIYFSYDVKMKEKGDIPEGYSVSREKKERFSLILESASTNQTSMYLCASSFDPSGNTIYFGEGSWLTVV.